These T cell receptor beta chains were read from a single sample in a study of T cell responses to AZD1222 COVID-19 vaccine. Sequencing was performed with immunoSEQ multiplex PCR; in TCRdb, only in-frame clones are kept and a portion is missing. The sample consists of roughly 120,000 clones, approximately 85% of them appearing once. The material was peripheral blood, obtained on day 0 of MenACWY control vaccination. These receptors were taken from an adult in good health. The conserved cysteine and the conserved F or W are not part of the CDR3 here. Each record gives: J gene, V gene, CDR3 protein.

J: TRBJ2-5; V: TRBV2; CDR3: ASTQGLAGALKETQY
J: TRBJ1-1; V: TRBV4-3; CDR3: ASSQIRTGTGDTEAF
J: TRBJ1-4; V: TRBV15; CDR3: ATSVGTGGATNEKLF
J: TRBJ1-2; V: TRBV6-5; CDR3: ASSPRDRVPYGYT
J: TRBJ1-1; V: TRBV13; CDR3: ASSLGPPLDTEAF
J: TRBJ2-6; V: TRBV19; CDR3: ASSTGGGANVLT
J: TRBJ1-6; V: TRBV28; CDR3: ASSSGLIH
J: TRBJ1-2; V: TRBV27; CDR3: ASSLYIFSYGYT
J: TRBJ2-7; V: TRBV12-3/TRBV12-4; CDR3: ASTHRFPNEQY
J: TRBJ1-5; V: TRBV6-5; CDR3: ASGWSGARQPQH
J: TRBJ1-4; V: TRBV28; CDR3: ASSPGLLATNEKLF
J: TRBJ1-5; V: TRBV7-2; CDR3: ASSLAGQINQPQH
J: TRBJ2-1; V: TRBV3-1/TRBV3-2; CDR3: ASSPVQAAGASYNEQF
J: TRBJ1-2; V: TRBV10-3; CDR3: AIRLGGPLYGYT
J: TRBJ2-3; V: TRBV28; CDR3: ASSFGTGRPSTDTQY
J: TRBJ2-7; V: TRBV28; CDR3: ASSGYLYEQY
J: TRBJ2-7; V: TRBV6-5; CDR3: ASSYSRPGEGYEQY
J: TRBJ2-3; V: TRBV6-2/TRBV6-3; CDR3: ASSGIQGTDTQY